The clone carrying this T cell receptor beta chain was observed a handful of times. Its specificity is not known. These data come from a study of Ad26.COV2.S vaccination and SARS-CoV-2 variants. Produced via immunoSEQ multiplex PCR; TCRdb's table is partial and in-frame only. The sample holds roughly 500,000 clones, roughly 85% seen once. As for treatment: some 19 received Ad26.COV2.S at low or high dose, single or two shots; roughly five received placebo; per-sample allocation not given. Vaccine and placebo recipients were sampled on day 63 after the first injection. Whoever gave the sample was an adult aged 18-55 years in Boston. Whole-study findings and limits: Reportedly, after vaccination the spike-specific CD8+ and CD4+ T cell responses displayed substantial breadth.

The specimen comprised peripheral blood, sampled in a trial of Ad26.COV2.S vaccine versus placebo. This TCR was recovered from a person between 18 and 59 years old who received the Ad26.COV2.S COVID-19 vaccine or a placebo.

Here the CDR3 reads CASSFNTGELFF. CDR3 nucleotide sequence: TGTGCCAGCAGTTTTAACACCGGGGAGCTGTTTTTT. The chain combines TRBV27 with TRBJ2-2, with D uncertain. The germline V gene has CDR1 MNHEY and CDR2 SMNVEV (reference sequence). V shed 3 bases and J shed 2 bases, with 1 base lying between them. The CDR3 length is 12 residues.